The present entry profiles one T cell receptor (beta chain) with its context. These data belong to a study of sequential checkpoint blockade in melanoma. On the study more broadly: Arm A got nivolumab then ipilimumab; arm B the reverse, 1:1. Maintenance nivolumab came after either treatment sequence.

The assay was immunoSEQ multiplex PCR, and TCRdb's table has in-frame clones only and misses some. The sample lists around 9,800 clones; roughly 52% were seen once. Treatment denoted: randomized to nivolumab then ipilimumab (arm A) or the reverse (arm B). DNA-damaging chemotherapy had not been given to any patient beforehand. From thawed PBMCs, live CD3+CD8+ cells negative for CD19 and CD56 were sorted. CDR1 MNHEY and CDR2 SMNVEV come from the germline V gene (reference sequence). The ends were cut back, 3 bases at V and 5 bases at J, with 17 bases in the middle. The CDR3 spans 15 residues. This sequence was found in a human donor with melanoma. The sequencing here drew on CD8+ T cells sorted from blood (inferred from file names), taken from a patient given nivolumab and ipilimumab in sequence. This rearrangement joins TRBV27 to TRBJ2-7, with a weak D call TRBD2 (6 bases). This CDR3 reads CASSLLQPPGDEQYF. CDR3 DNA sequence: TGTGCCAGCAGTTTGCTCCAACCCCCGGGGGACGAGCAGTACTTC.